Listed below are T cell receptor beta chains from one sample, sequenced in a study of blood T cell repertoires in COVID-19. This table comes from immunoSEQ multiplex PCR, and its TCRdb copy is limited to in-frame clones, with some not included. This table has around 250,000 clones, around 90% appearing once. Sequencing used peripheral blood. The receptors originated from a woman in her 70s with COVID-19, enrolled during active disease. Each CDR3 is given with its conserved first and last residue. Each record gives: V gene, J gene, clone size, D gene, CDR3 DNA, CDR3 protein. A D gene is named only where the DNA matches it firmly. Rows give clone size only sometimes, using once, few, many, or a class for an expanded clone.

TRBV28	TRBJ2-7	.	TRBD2	TGTGCCAGCAGCCGTCCGGGACTAGCGGGAGACGAGCAGTACTTC	CASSRPGLAGDEQYF
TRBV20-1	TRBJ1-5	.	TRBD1	TGCAGTGCTAGTACGCCGGGACAGAATCAGCCCCAGCATTTT	CSASTPGQNQPQHF
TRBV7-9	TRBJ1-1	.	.	TGTGCCAGCAGCTTAGCACAGGGAAGGACTGAAGCTTTCTTT	CASSLAQGRTEAFF
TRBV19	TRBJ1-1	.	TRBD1	TGTGCCAGTCACCGAGGGGACAGGGTGAACACTGAAGCTTTCTTT	CASHRGDRVNTEAFF
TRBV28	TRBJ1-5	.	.	TGTGCCAGCAGTTTAAGTCGGCGGGCCAATCAGCCCCAGCATTTT	CASSLSRRANQPQHF
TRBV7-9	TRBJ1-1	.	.	TGTGCCAGCAGCTTAGTACAGGTCGAAGCTTTCTTT	CASSLVQVEAFF
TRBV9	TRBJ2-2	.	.	TGTGCCAGCAGCGTAGCAGGGCTAGGGGCCGGGGAGCTGTTTTTT	CASSVAGLGAGELFF
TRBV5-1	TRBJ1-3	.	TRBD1	TGCGCCAGCAGCTTGGAGACAGGGCTTGGAAACACCATATATTTT	CASSLETGLGNTIYF
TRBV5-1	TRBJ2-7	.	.	TGCGCCAGCAGCCTGGACGGAGCCTACGAGCAGTACTTC	CASSLDGAYEQYF
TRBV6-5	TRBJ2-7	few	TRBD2	TGTGCCAGCAGTTACCGGGCTAGCGGGAGTGTGTACGAGCAGTACTTC	CASSYRASGSVYEQYF
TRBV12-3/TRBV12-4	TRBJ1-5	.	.	TGTGCCAGCACCACCCCGGGACAGCCCCAGCATTTT	CASTTPGQPQHF
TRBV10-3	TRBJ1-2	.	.	TGTGCCATCAGTGACTGGGGCGGATGGAGCTATGGCTACACCTTC	CAISDWGGWSYGYTF
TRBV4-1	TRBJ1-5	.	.	TGCGCCAGCAGCCAAGATAGGGGTTCGGGCCAGCCCCAGCATTTT	CASSQDRGSGQPQHF
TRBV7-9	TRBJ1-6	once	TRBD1	TGTGCCAGCAAACAGGGGAATAATTCACCCCTCCACTTT	CASKQGNNSPLHF
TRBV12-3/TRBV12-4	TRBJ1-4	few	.	TGTGCCAGCAGTGGCGGGAATAATGAAAAACTGTTTTTT	CASSGGNNEKLFF
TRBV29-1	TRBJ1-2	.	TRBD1	TGCAGCGGCCTCGACAGGGCCCATGGCTACACCTTC	CSGLDRAHGYTF
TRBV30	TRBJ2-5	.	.	TGTGCCTGGAGTCCGTTGGCAGTCCAAGAGACCCAGTACTTC	CAWSPLAVQETQYF
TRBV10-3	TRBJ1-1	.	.	TGTGCCATCCAGGGAAACAGCGGGACACGCAACACTGAAGCTTTCTTT	CAIQGNSGTRNTEAFF
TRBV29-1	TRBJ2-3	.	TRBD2	TGCAGCGTTCGTGCGGGAGGGACAGATACGCAGTATTTT	CSVRAGGTDTQYF
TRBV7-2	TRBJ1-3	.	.	TGTGCCAGCAGCTGGGGGGGGAACAGGCAGGGAAACACCATATATTTT	CASSWGGNRQGNTIYF
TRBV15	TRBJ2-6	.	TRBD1	TGTGCCACCAGGCGGAGTTCACGGGACAGGGGAGGTGGGGCCAACGTCCTGACTTTC	CATRRSSRDRGGGANVLTF
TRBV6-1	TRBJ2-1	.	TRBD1	TGTGCCAGCAGTGAAGCGGGTTGGGACAGGGGCTTCAATGAGCAGTTCTTC	CASSEAGWDRGFNEQFF
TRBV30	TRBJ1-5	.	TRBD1	TGTGCCTGGAGTGCAACCGGGACAGGTAGCAATCAGCCCCAGCATTTT	CAWSATGTGSNQPQHF
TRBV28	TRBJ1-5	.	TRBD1	TGTGCCAGCAGTACCGGACAGGGACTCCACAATCAGCCCCAGCATTTT	CASSTGQGLHNQPQHF
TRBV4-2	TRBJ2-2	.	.	TGTGCCAGCAGCCAATTAGGGGTGCCCGGGGAGCTGTTTTTT	CASSQLGVPGELFF
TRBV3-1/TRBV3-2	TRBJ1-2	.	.	TGTGCCAGCAGCCAAGGGGCAGGGCCTAACTATGGCTACACCTTC	CASSQGAGPNYGYTF
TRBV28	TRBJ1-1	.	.	TGTGCCAGCAGTTCAAATTCAGCGGCTTTCTTT	CASSSNSAAFF
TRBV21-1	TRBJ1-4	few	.	TGTGCCAGCAGCCAGTCACAGGTTCCCTTT	CASSQSQVPF
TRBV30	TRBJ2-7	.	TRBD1	TGTGCCTGGAGTCTAACAGGGGGAGCCGAGCAGTACTTC	CAWSLTGGAEQYF
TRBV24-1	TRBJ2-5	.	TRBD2	TGTGCCACCAGTGAATTAGCGGGTCAGGGCCAAGAGACCCAGTACTTC	CATSELAGQGQETQYF
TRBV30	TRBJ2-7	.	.	TGTGCCTGGAGTGCCCAACTCGAGCAGTACTTC	CAWSAQLEQYF
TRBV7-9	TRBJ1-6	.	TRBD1	TGTGCCAGCAGCTTCGGGACAGATAATTCACCCCTCCACTTT	CASSFGTDNSPLHF
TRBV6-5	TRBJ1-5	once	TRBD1	TGTGCCAGCAGTCCTGGACAGGGTAATCAGCCCCAGCATTTT	CASSPGQGNQPQHF
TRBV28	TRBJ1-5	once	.	TGTGCCAGCTACCCGGGGAATCAGCCCCAGCATTTT	CASYPGNQPQHF
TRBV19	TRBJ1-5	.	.	TGTGCCAGTAGTCCAGACAGGCGGGATCAGCCCCAGCATTTT	CASSPDRRDQPQHF
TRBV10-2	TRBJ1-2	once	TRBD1	TGCGCCAGCACCCCCGACAGGGGCTATGGCTACACCTTC	CASTPDRGYGYTF
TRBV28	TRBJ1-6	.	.	TGTGCCAGCAGTCCCTACGGGGGTCCTAATTCACCCCTCCACTTT	CASSPYGGPNSPLHF
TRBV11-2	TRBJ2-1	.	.	TGTGCCAGCAGCTCGGTGGTTTCGAACAATGAGCAGTTCTTC	CASSSVVSNNEQFF
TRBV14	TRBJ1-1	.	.	TGTGCCAGCAGCCAAGTAGCTGCGTTTAGAGCTTTCTTT	CASSQVAAFRAFF
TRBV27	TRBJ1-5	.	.	TGTGCCAGCAGTTTTAGCCGGGAAGGGAATCAGCCCCAGCATTTT	CASSFSREGNQPQHF
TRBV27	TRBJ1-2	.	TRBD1	TGTGCCAGCAGTTTGACAGGGGGCAACTATGGCTACACCTTC	CASSLTGGNYGYTF
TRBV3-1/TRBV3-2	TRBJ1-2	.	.	TGTGCCAGCAGCCAAGCGGAGGGTGGTGGCTACACCTTC	CASSQAEGGGYTF